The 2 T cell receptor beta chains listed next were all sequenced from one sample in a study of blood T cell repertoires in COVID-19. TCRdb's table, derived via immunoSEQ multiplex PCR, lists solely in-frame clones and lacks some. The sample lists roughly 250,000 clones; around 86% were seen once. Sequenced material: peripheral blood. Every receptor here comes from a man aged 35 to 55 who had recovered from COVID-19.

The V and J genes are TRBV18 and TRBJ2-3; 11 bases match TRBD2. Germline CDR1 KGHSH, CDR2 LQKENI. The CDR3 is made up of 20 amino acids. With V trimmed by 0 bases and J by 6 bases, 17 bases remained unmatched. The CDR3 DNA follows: TGTGCCAGCTCACCACCGTATGGAATTAGCGGGGGGGCTTCTTCCGATACGCAGTATTTT. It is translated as CASSPPYGISGGASSDTQYF.

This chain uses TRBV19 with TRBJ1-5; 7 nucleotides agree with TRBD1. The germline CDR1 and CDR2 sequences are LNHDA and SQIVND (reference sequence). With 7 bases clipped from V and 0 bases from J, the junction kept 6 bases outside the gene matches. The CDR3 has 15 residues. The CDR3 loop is CASITQGNSNQPQHF. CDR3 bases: TGTGCCAGTATCACACAGGGGAATAGCAATCAGCCCCAGCATTTT.